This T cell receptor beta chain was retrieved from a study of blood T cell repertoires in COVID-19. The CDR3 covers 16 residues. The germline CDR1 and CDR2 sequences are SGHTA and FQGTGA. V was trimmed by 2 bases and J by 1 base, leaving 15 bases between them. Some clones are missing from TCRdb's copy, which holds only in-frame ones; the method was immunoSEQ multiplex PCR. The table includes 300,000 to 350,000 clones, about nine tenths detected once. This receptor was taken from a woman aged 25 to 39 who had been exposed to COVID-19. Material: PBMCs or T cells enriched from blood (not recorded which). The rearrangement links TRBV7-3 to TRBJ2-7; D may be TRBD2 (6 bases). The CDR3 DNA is TGTGCCAGCAGCTTACAGGGAGGAACCGATTCCTACGAGCAGTACTTC. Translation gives CASSLQGGTDSYEQYF.